Included here is one TCR beta chain sequence, with context. Antigen specificity is unknown. Assay used: immunoSEQ multiplex PCR; TCRdb lists only in-frame clones, some missing. The profile shows about 53,000 clones, roughly 88% of them singletons. These data come from a study of OX40 agonist ivuxolimab in advanced cancers. The study's findings and limits: Researchers did not establish what antigens the expanded peripheral T cells target.

The CDR3 consists of 16 residues. Germline CDR1 and CDR2: MGHRA and YSYEKL. V shed 4 bases, J shed 7 bases, and the junction held 8 bases outside the gene matches. The specimen comprised CD4+ or CD8+ T cells sorted from blood, sampled in a trial of the OX40 agonist ivuxolimab. This TCR was sampled from an adult with an advanced solid tumor such as melanoma, head and neck, liver or kidney cancer. V is TRBV4-1 and J is TRBJ2-2, with 11 bases lining up with TRBD2. Here the CDR3 DNA reads TGCGCCAGCAGCCCTTTAGCGGGGGGGCTGGACGGGGAGCTGTTTTTT. Translating it yields CASSPLAGGLDGELFF.